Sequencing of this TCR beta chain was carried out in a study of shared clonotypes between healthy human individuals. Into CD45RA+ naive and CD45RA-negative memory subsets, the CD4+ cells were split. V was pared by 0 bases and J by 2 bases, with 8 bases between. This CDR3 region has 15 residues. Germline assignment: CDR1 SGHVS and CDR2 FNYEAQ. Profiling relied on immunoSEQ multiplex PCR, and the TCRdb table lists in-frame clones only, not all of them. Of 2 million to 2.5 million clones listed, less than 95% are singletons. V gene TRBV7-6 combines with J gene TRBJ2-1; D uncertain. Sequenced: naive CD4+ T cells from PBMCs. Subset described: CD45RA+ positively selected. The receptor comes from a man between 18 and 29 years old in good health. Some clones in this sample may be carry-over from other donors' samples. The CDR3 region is CASSLASIAYNEQFF. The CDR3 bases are TGTGCCAGCAGCTTAGCGAGTATAGCCTACAATGAGCAGTTCTTC.